Sequencing of this TCR beta chain was carried out in a study of CD8+CD57+ T cells in acquired aplastic anemia. Study details: Each DNA sample taken from sorted CD4+ and CD8+ cells came to about 3 ug on average.

The study profiled TCR beta VDJ and CDR3 using genomic DNA as template. TCRdb reprocessed the reads via MiXCR and lists one record per CDR3 protein. Of around 200,000 distinct CDR3 sequences in the sample, about half are singletons; the top ten hold about 1.8%. This clonotype was seen only a few times. Its antigen remains unknown. Sequenced patients had shown CD8+CD57+ cell expansion by flow cytometry. Every one of the patients had aplastic anemia (severe, acquired). Blood came from patients not yet given any therapy. Study outcomes and limitations: Between patients and controls, around 27 CD8+ CDR3 sequences were found in common.

V lost 10 bases and J lost 8; bases outside the gene matches: 12. CDR1 SNHLY and CDR2 FYNNEI come from the germline V gene. The CDR3 has 13 residues. Sequenced material: sorted CD4+, CD8+, or CD8+CD57+ T cells (not recorded which) from PBMCs. The sequence was collected from a human donor with aplastic anemia. The chain is built from TRBV2 and TRBJ1-2, with TRBD1 matching 8 bases. CDR3 residues: CANLDRGVQGYTF. The DNA for the CDR3 is TGTGCCAACTTAGACAGGGGAGTGCAAGGCTACACCTTC.